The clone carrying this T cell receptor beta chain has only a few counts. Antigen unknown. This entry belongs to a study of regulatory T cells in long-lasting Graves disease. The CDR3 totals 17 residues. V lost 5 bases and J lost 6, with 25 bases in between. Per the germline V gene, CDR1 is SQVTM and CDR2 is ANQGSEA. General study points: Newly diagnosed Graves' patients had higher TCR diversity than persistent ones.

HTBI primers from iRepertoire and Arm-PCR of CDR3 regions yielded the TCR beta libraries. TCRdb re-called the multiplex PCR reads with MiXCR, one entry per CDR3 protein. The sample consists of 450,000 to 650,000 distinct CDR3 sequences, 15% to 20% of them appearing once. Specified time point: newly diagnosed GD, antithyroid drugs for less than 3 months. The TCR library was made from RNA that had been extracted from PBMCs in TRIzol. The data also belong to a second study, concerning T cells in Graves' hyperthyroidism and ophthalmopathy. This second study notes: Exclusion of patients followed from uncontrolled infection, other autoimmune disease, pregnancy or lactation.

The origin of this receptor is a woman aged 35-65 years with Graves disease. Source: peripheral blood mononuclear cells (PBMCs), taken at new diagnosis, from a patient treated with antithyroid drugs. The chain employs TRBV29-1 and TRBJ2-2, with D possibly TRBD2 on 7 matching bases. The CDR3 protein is CSVRIPRGGARAGELFF. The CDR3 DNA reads TGCAGCGTTAGAATCCCGAGGGGGGGCGCTAGGGCCGGGGAGCTGTTTTTT.